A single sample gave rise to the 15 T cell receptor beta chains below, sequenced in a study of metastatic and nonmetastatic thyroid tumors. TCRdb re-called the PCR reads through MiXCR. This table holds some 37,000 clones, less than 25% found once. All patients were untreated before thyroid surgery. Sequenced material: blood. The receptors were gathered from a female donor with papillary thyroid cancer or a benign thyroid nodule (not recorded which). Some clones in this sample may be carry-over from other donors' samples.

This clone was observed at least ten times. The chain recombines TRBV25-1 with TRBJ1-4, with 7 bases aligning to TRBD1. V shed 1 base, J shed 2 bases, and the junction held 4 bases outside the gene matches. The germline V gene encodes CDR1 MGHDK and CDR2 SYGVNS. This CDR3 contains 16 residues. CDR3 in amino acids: CASSELGDSTNEKLFF. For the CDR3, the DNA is TGTGCCAGCAGTGAATTAGGGGACAGCACTAATGAAAAACTGTTTTTT.

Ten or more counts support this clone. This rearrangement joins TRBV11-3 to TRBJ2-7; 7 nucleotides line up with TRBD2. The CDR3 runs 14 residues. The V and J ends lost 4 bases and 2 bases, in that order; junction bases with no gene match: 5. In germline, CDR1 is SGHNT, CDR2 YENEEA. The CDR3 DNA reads TGTGCCAGCAGCTCTAGCGGCACTACCTACGAGCAGTACTTC. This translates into CASSSSGTTYEQYF.

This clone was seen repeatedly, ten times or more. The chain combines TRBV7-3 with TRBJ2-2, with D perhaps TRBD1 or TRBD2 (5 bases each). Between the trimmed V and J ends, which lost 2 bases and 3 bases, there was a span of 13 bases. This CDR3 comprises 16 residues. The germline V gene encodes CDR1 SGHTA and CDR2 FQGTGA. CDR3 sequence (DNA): TGTGCCAGCAGCTTATCAGTGGGACGGGACACCGGGGAGCTGTTTTTT. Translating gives CASSLSVGRDTGELFF.

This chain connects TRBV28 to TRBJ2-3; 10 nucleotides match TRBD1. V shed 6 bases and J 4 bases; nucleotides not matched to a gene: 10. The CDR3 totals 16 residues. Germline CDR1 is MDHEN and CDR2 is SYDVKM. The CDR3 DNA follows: TGTGCCAGCAGACCCCCGGGACAGGGGAGGTCAGATACGCAGTATTTT. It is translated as CASRPPGQGRSDTQYF.

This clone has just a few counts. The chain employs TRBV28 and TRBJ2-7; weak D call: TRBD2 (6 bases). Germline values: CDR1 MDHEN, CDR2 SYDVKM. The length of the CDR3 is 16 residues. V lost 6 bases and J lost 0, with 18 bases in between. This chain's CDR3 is CASSAGPSKYSYEQYF. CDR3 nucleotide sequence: TGTGCCAGCAGCGCGGGGCCTTCAAAATACTCCTACGAGCAGTACTTC.

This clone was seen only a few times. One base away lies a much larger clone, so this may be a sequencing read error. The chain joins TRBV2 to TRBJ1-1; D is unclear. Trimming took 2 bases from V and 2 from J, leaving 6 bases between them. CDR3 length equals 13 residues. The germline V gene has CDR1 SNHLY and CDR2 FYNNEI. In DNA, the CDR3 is TGTGCCAGCAGTGAAACACTCAACACTGAAGCTTTCTTT. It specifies CASSETLNTEAFF.

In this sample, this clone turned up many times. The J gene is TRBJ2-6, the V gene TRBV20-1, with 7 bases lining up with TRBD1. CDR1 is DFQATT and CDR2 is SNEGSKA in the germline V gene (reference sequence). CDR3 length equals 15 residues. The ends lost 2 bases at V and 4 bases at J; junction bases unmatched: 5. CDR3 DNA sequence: TGCAGTGCTAGACCCGACAGGGCGGGGGCCAACGTCCTGACTTTC. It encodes CSARPDRAGANVLTF.

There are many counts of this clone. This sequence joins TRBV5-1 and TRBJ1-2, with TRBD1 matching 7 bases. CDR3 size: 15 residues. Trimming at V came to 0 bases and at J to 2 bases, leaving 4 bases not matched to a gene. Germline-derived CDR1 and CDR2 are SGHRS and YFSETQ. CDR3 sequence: CASSLGPTGNYGYTF. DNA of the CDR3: TGCGCCAGCAGCTTGGGGCCGACAGGGAACTATGGCTACACCTTC.

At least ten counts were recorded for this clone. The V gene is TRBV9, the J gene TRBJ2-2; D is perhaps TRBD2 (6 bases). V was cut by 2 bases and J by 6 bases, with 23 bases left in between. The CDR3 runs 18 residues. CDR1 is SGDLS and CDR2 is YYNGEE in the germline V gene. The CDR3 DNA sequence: TGTGCCAGCAGCGTTTTGGGGGGTGACCTGGGATCACCCGGGGAGCTGTTTTTT. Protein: CASSVLGGDLGSPGELFF.

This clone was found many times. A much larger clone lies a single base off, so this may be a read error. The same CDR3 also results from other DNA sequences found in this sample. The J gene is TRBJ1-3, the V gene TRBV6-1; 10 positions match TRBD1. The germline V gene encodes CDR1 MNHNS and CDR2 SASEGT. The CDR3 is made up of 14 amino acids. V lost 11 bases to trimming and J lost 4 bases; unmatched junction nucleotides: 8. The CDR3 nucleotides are TGTGCCCCAGACAGGGGGCGTTCCGGAAACACCATATATTTT. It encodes CAPDRGRSGNTIYF.

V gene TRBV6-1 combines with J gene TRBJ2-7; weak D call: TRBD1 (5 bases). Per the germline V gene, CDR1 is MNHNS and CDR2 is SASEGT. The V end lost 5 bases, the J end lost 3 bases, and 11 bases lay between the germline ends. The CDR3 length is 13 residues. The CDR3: CASSPWTYYEQYF. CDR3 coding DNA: TGTGCCAGCAGTCCGTGGACATACTACGAGCAGTACTTC.

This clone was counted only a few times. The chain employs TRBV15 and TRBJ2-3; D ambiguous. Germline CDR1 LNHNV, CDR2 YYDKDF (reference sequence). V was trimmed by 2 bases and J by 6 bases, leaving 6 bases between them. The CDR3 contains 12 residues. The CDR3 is CATSRYLDTQYF. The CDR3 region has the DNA TGTGCCACCAGCAGATATTTGGATACGCAGTATTTT.

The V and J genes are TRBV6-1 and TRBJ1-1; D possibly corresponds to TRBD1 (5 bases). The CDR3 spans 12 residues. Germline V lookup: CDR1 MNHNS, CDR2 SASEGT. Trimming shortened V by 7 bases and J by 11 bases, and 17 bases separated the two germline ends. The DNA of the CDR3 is TGTGCCAGCACTTCCGGGACTAGAAGGGCTTTCTTT. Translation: CASTSGTRRAFF.

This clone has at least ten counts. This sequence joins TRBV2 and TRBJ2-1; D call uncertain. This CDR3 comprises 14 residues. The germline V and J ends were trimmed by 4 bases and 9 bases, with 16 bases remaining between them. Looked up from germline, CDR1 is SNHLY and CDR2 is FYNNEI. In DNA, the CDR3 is TGTGCCAGCAGTGTCGTTGCGACCTGGGGTGAGCAGTTCTTC. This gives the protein CASSVVATWGEQFF.

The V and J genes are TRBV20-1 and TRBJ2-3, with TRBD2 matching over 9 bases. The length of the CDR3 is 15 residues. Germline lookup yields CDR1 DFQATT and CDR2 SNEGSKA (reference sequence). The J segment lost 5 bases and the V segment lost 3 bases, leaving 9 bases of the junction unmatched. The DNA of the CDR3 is TGCAGTGCTAGGGCGGGAGGGTGGAGTAAAGATACGCAGTATTTT. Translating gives CSARAGGWSKDTQYF.